Each of the 12 T cell receptor beta chains below was sequenced from the same sample in a study of T cells in Graves' hyperthyroidism and ophthalmopathy. Researchers amplified the TCR beta CDR3 regions from RNA transcripts. Carried out on the TCR CDR3, a first-round RT-PCR used the HTBI primer set. TCRdb redid the calling of the multiplex PCR reads with MiXCR, one entry per CDR3 protein. In the table there are under 650,000 distinct CDR3 sequences, 15% to 20% of which are singletons. The sample taken for sequencing was blood. The source is a woman in her twenties or thirties with Graves' hyperthyroidism.

This rearrangement joins TRBV7-3 to TRBJ1-2; 7 nucleotides agree with TRBD1. V lost 5 bases and J lost 4; bases outside the gene matches: 10. The CDR3 loop spans 15 amino acids. Germline V gene lookup returns CDR1 SGHTA and CDR2 FQGTGA. In DNA form, the CDR3 reads TGTGCCAGCAGCCCCTCACGGACAGGTTTCTATGGCTACACCTTC. It encodes CASSPSRTGFYGYTF.

This clonotype was picked up many times. The chain employs TRBV7-9 and TRBJ2-7; D ambiguous. This CDR3 spans 13 amino acids. The germline V gene encodes CDR1 SEHNR and CDR2 FQNEAQ (reference sequence). Trimming removed 5 bases from V and 5 bases from J, with 13 bases in between. The CDR3 reads CASSHPVIHEQYF. The CDR3 coding sequence is TGTGCCAGCAGCCACCCCGTTATCCACGAGCAGTACTTC. Complete variable domain (other parts from reference TRBV7-9 and TRBJ2-7): DTGVSQNPRHKITKRGQNVTFRCDPISEHNRLYWYRQTLGQGPEFLTYFQNEAQLEKSRLLSDRFSAERPKGSFSTLEIQRTEQGDSAMYLCASSHPVIHEQYFGPGTRLTVT.

This clonotype has a count of ten or more. V is TRBV20-1 and J is TRBJ1-1; D is possibly TRBD1 (5 bases). Trimming removed 7 bases at V and 4 bases at J, with 19 bases between. CDR3 length equals 14 residues. Germline lookup yields CDR1 DFQATT and CDR2 SNEGSKA (reference sequence). CDR3 region: CSGEIKGEATEAFF. In DNA form, the CDR3 reads TGCAGTGGGGAAATCAAAGGGGAGGCCACTGAAGCTTTCTTT.

This clonotype was counted only a few times. V is TRBV20-1 and J is TRBJ1-6; D gene unclear. Germline V gene data show CDR1 as DFQATT and CDR2 as SNEGSKA (reference sequence). This CDR3 is 13 amino acids long. CDR3 sequence: CSARSSYNSPLHF. CDR3 bases: TGCAGCGCCAGGAGCTCCTATAATTCACCCCTCCACTTT.

In its sample, this clonotype was seen a few times. The chain joins TRBV12-5 to TRBJ2-1; D is perhaps TRBD2 (6 bases). CDR1 is LGHNT and CDR2 is FRNRAP in the germline V gene. Deletions cut 6 bases from V and 0 bases from J, with 12 bases between. The CDR3 covers 15 residues. CDR3 DNA sequence: TGTGCTAGTGGCAACGGACTAACCTCCTACAATGAGCAGTTCTTC. It translates to CASGNGLTSYNEQFF. Complete variable domain (other parts from reference TRBV12-5 and TRBJ2-1): DARVTQTPRHKVTEMGQEVTMRCQPILGHNTVFWYRQTMMQGLELLAYFRNRAPLDDSGMPKDRFSAEMPDATLATLKIQPSEPRDSAVYFCASGNGLTSYNEQFFGPGTRLTVL.

This clonotype was seen more than once but under ten times. CDR3 loop: CALGQGFVSNSPLHF. The CDR3, as DNA: TGTGCCTTAGGACAGGGATTTGTTTCGAATTCACCCCTCCACTTT. This sequence joins TRBV30 and TRBJ1-6, with 8 bases matching TRBD1. The CDR3 covers 15 residues. Germline V CDR1 and CDR2: GTSNPN, SVGIG (reference sequence). Trimming took 7 bases from V and 7 from J; bases not matched to a gene: 12.

This clonotype was counted ten times or more. The V and J genes are TRBV2 and TRBJ2-7; no clear D gene. CDR3 length: 14 amino acids. Trimming stripped 3 bases from V and 2 bases from J, with 11 bases between. Germline CDR1 reads SNHLY; CDR2 reads FYNNEI. CDR3 loop: CASSDRSSPYEQYF. Here the CDR3 DNA reads TGTGCCAGCAGTGATCGGAGTTCCCCCTACGAGCAGTACTTC.

For this clonotype: A read error is possible here, since a much larger clone lies one base away. This sequence joins TRBV30 and TRBJ2-3; a possible D gene is TRBD2 (5 bases). Trimming took off 6 bases at V and 6 bases at J, with 16 bases between the two ends. CDR1 and CDR2 from the germline V gene are GTSNPN and SVGIG (reference sequence). This CDR3 is 13 amino acids long. The CDR3 nucleotides are TGTGCCTGCGCGGGCAGGAACTTGGATACGCAGTATTTT. It translates to CACAGRNLDTQYF.

The rearrangement uses TRBV4-3 and TRBJ2-3; D remains unclear. Germline lookup yields CDR1 LGHNA and CDR2 YSLEER. Trimming stripped 0 bases from V and 10 bases from J, with 14 bases between. This CDR3 spans 14 amino acids. The CDR3 sequence is CASSQDQSDPSQYF. The CDR3 DNA sequence: TGCGCCAGCAGCCAAGATCAATCCGACCCCTCGCAGTATTTT.

This clonotype has a handful of counts. The chain is built from TRBV12-5 and TRBJ2-6, with D hard to call. This CDR3 has 13 residues. Germline CDR1 and CDR2: LGHNT and FRNRAP. The V gene lost 2 bases and the J gene lost 4 bases, with 3 bases spanning the gap. In DNA form, the CDR3 reads TGTGCTAGTGGTTTGTCCGGGGCCAACGTCCTGACTTTC. This codes for CASGLSGANVLTF.

The chain links TRBV15 to TRBJ2-1; 9 bases line up with TRBD2. The germline gives CDR1 LNHNV, CDR2 YYDKDF (reference sequence). Losses at the gene ends were 1 base for V and 8 bases for J; bases not matched to a gene: 9. This CDR3 comprises 16 residues. This chain's CDR3 is CATSRVVTSGLYEQFF. CDR3 nucleotide sequence: TGTGCCACCAGCAGAGTCGTGACTAGCGGTTTGTATGAGCAGTTCTTC.

This clonotype was recorded at least ten times. The CDR3 sequence is CASSYPSEGEQFF. The CDR3 coding sequence is TGTGCCAGCAGCTACCCTAGCGAAGGAGAGCAGTTCTTC. The chain couples TRBV11-3 to TRBJ2-1; weak D call: TRBD2 (6 bases). CDR3 length: 13 residues. Germline CDR1 reads SGHNT; CDR2 reads YENEEA. V was clipped by 4 bases and J by 10 bases, with 14 bases between them.